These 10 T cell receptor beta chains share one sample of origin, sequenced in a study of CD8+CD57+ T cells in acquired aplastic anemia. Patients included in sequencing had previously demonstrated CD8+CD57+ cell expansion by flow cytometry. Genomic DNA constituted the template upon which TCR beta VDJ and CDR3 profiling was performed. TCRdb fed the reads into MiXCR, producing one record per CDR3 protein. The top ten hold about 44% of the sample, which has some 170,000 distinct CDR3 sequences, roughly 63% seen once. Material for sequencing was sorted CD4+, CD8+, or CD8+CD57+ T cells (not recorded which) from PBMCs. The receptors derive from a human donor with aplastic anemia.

CDR3 bases: TGTGCCATCAGCTCTGACAGGGCCCGACTCCTGAACACTGAAGCTTTCTTT. As protein: CAISSDRARLLNTEAFF. This chain uses TRBV10-3 with TRBJ1-1, with 7 bases matching TRBD1. The CDR3 is 17 residues long. Trimming cost V 6 bases and J 0 bases; bases outside gene matches: 13. The germline CDR1 and CDR2 sequences are ENHRY and SYGVKD.

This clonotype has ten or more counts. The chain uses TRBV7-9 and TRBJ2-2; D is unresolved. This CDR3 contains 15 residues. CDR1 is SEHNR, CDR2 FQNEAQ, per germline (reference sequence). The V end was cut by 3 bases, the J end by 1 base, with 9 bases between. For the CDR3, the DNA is TGTGCCAGCAGCTTTCCTGGGGTGAACACCGGGGAGCTGTTTTTT. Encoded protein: CASSFPGVNTGELFF.

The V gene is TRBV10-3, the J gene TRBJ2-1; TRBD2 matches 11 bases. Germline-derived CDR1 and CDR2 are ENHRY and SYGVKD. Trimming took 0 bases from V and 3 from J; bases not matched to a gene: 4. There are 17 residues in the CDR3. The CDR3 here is CAISESRLAGSYNEQFF. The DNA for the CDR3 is TGTGCCATCAGTGAGTCGAGACTAGCGGGGAGCTACAATGAGCAGTTCTTC.

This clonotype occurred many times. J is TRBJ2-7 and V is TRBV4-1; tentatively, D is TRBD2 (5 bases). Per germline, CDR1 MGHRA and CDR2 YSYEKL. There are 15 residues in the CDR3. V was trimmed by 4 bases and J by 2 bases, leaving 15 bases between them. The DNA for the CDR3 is TGCGCCAGCAGCCTAGAGGCGGGCGGAGCCTACGAGCAGTACTTC. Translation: CASSLEAGGAYEQYF.

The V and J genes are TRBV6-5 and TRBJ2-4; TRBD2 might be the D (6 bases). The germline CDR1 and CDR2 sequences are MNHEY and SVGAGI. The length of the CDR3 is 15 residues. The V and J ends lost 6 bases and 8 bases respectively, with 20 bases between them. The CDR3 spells CASRKPGTGLDIQYF. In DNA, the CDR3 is TGTGCCAGCAGAAAACCGGGGACTGGACTTGACATTCAGTACTTC.

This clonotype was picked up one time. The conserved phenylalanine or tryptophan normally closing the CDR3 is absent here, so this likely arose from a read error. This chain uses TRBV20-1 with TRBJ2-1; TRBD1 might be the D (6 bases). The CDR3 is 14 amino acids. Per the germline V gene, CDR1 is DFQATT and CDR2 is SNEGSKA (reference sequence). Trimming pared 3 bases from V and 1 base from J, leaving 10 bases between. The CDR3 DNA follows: TGCAGTGCTAGGGGGGACATTTCCTACAATGAGCAGTTCTCC. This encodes CSARGDISYNEQFS.

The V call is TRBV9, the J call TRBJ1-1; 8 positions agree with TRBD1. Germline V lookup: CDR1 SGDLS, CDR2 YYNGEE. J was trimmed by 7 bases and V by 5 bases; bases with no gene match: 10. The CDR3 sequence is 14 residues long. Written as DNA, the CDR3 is TGTGCCAGCAGTCGGACAGGGAGTACTAATGAAGCTTTCTTT. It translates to CASSRTGSTNEAFF.

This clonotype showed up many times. DNA of the CDR3: TGTGCCAGCAGTGTGGGCAGGGAACTTGGGGAGCAGTTCTTC. Translating it yields CASSVGRELGEQFF. V is TRBV2 and J is TRBJ2-1; the D gene is possibly TRBD1 (5 bases). CDR1 and CDR2 (germline): SNHLY, FYNNEI. The ends were cut back, 4 bases at V and 10 bases at J, with 17 bases in the middle. CDR3 size: 14 residues.

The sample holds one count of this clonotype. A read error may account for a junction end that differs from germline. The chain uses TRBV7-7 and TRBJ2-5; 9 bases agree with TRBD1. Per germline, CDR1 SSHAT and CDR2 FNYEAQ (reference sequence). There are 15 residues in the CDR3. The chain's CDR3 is CASSPLRDRAETQYF. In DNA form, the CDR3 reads TGTGCTAGCAGCCCTCTCCGGGACAGGGCAGAGACCCAGTACTTC.

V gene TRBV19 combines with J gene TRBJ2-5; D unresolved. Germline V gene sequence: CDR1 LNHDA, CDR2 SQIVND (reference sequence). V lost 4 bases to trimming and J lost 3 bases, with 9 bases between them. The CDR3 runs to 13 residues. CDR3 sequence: CASSKNGKETQYF. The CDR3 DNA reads TGTGCCAGTAGTAAGAACGGAAAAGAGACCCAGTACTTC.